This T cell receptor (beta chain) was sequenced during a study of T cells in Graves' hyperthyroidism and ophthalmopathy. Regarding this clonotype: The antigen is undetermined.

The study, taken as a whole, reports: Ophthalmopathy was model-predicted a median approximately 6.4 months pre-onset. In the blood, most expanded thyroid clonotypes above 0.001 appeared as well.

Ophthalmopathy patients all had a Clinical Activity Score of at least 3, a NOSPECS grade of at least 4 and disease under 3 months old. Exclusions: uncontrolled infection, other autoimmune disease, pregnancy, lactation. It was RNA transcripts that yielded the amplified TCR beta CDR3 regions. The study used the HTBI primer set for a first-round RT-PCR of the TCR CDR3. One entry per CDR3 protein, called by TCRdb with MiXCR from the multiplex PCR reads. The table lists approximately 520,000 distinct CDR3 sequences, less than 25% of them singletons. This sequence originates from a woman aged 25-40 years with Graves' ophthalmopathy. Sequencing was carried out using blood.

The CDR3 loop is CATSGTSGGAEDTQYF. The CDR3 coding sequence is TGTGCCACCTCCGGGACTAGCGGGGGGGCCGAAGATACGCAGTATTTT. This rearrangement joins TRBV10-3 to TRBJ2-3, with 16 bases that match TRBD2. Germline CDR1 reads ENHRY; CDR2 reads SYGVKD. With 10 bases clipped from V and 5 bases from J, the junction kept 9 bases outside the gene matches. There are 16 residues in the CDR3.